This TCR beta chain comes out of a study of T cells in localized non-small cell lung cancer. Points from the study as a whole: There were a median around 59 of the top 100 tumor clones appearing in adjacent lung. Maximal T cell clonality occurred in uninvolved adjacent lung, with tumor ranking below it.

Turning to this clone: The antigen is unknown.

The J segment lost 5 bases and the V segment lost 6 bases, leaving 6 bases of the junction unmatched. The germline V gene has CDR1 SQVTM and CDR2 ANQGSEA. CDR3 length: 12 amino acids. Sequencing was performed with immunoSEQ multiplex PCR; in TCRdb, only in-frame clones are kept and a portion is missing. The sample yields 40,000 to 60,000 clones, 70% to 90% seen once. The chain links TRBV29-1 to TRBJ1-2; 7 bases map to TRBD1. Material: PBMCs, obtained before any cancer treatment. This TCR was recovered from a female donor with stage II lung adenocarcinoma. The CDR3 coding sequence is TGCAGCGTCCCCGGGACAGAATATGGCTACACCTTC. Amino acid sequence: CSVPGTEYGYTF.